These 23 T cell receptor beta chains were all obtained from the same sample, sequenced in a study of early T cells in non-severe SARS-CoV-2 infection. Each CDR3 protein is one row after TCRdb ran MiXCR on the 5' RACE reads. The sample has 90,000 to 130,000 distinct CDR3 sequences; about an eighth are singletons. Sequences were obtained from whole blood. The source of these receptors is an adult who was a healthcare worker with PCR-confirmed SARS-CoV-2 infection or an uninfected control (not recorded which).

This clonotype has at least ten counts. The chain employs TRBV20-1 and TRBJ1-1; D is uncertain. Trimming took off 3 bases at V and 0 bases at J, with 5 bases between the two ends. This CDR3 is 12 amino acids long. CDR1 is DFQATT, CDR2 SNEGSKA, per germline (reference sequence). CDR3 sequence: CSARTVNTEAFF. As DNA, the CDR3 is TGCAGTGCTAGGACCGTGAACACTGAAGCTTTCTTT.

The V gene is TRBV29-1, the J gene TRBJ2-1; maybe TRBD2 (5 bases). V dropped 3 bases and J dropped 6 bases, with 21 bases sitting between them. This CDR3 is built from 16 residues. Germline CDR1 is SQVTM and CDR2 is ANQGSEA. CDR3 loop: CSVDDLRDPGVNEQFF. For the CDR3, the DNA is TGCAGCGTTGACGATCTCCGGGATCCCGGCGTCAATGAGCAGTTCTTC.

This clonotype was found many times. The chain has TRBV5-1 and TRBJ2-5, with D possibly TRBD2 on 5 matching bases. Trimming removed 5 bases from V and 0 bases from J, with 17 bases in between. The V gene's germline CDR1 is SGHRS and CDR2 YFSETQ. The CDR3 is 16 amino acids. The CDR3 is CASSRMPAVNQETQYF. DNA for the CDR3: TGCGCCAGCAGTCGAATGCCAGCGGTGAACCAAGAGACCCAGTACTTC.

This clonotype was picked up a small number of times. V gene TRBV20-1 combines with J gene TRBJ1-6; D may be TRBD1 (5 bases). The germline V gene encodes CDR1 DFQATT and CDR2 SNEGSKA (reference sequence). This CDR3 contains 15 residues. V lost 0 bases, J lost 10 bases, and 16 bases lay in between. The CDR3, as DNA: TGCAGTGCTAGAGATCCCGGAGGGGACCCGTCACCCCTCCACTTT. Amino acids: CSARDPGGDPSPLHF.

This clonotype turned up a few times. V and J are TRBV7-2 and TRBJ2-2; D may correspond to TRBD1 or TRBD2 (5 bases each). Looked up from germline, CDR1 is SGHTA and CDR2 is FQGNSA. Trimming left V 5 bases short and J 2 bases short, with 12 bases between. CDR3 length: 15 residues. CDR3 sequence (DNA): TGTGCCAGCAGCCCCCACGGGGCCAACACCGGGGAGCTGTTTTTT. This sequence encodes CASSPHGANTGELFF.

This chain connects TRBV10-3 to TRBJ1-1; no firm D call. From germline, CDR1 is ENHRY and CDR2 SYGVKD. V was trimmed by 6 bases and J by 0 bases, leaving 14 bases between them. CDR3 length: 15 amino acids. Here the CDR3 DNA reads TGTGCCATCAGCATGGCAGTCGGCATGAACACTGAAGCTTTCTTT. Translating it yields CAISMAVGMNTEAFF.

This clonotype was recorded many times. This rearrangement joins TRBV12-3 or TRBV12-4 to TRBJ2-1, with 12 nucleotides matching TRBD2. This CDR3 spans 13 amino acids. After removal of 5 bases from V and 13 bases from J, the junction contained 6 bases not matched to a gene. CDR3 nucleotide sequence: TGTGCCAGCAGTGTCCTAGCGGGGGGGCCCCAGTTCTTC. It specifies CASSVLAGGPQFF.

This clonotype was detected only a few times. The chain employs TRBV2 and TRBJ1-2, with D unresolved. V gave up 6 bases and J gave up 3 bases, with 14 bases separating them. The V gene's germline CDR1 is SNHLY and CDR2 FYNNEI. The CDR3 is 14 residues long. The CDR3 here is CASRSSAGDYGYTF. In DNA form, the CDR3 reads TGTGCCAGCAGGTCATCCGCCGGGGACTATGGCTACACCTTC.

This clonotype was observed many times. J is TRBJ1-5 and V is TRBV20-1, with 7 positions matching TRBD1. Looked up from germline, CDR1 is DFQATT and CDR2 is SNEGSKA (reference sequence). The CDR3 contains 15 residues. The ends lost 3 bases at V and 0 bases at J; junction bases unmatched: 5. The CDR3 reads CSASDRVHSNQPQHF. The CDR3 DNA sequence: TGCAGTGCTAGCGACAGGGTCCATAGCAATCAGCCCCAGCATTTT.

This clonotype was observed a handful of times. The V and J genes are TRBV10-3 and TRBJ2-7; no reliable D call. Germline loops: CDR1 ENHRY, CDR2 SYGVKD. V lost 0 bases and J lost 0, with 9 bases in between. The CDR3 sequence is 15 residues long. The CDR3 sequence is CAISESGAVSYEQYF. The CDR3 region has the DNA TGTGCCATCAGTGAGTCAGGAGCAGTCTCCTACGAGCAGTACTTC.

At least ten counts were recorded for this clonotype. The chain has TRBV10-1 and TRBJ2-7; D gene unclear. CDR1 WNHNN and CDR2 SYGVQD come from the germline V gene (reference sequence). The CDR3 runs 14 residues. The V end lost 5 bases, the J end lost 3 bases, and 14 bases lay between the germline ends. This CDR3 is CASSTSRPVYEQYF. For the CDR3, the DNA is TGCGCCAGCAGTACATCCCGCCCGGTCTACGAGCAGTACTTC.

This clonotype was detected a few times. V usage is TRBV3-1 and J usage is TRBJ2-4, with D unresolved. The CDR3 sequence is 17 residues long. Germline-derived CDR1 and CDR2 are LGHDT and YNNKEL (reference sequence). The V gene lost 4 bases and the J gene lost 0 bases, with 16 bases spanning the gap. The chain's CDR3 is CASSPRTETLAKNIQYF. CDR3 DNA sequence: TGTGCCAGCAGCCCCAGGACGGAGACTTTAGCCAAAAACATTCAGTACTTC.

The gene calls are TRBV5-6 and TRBJ2-1, with D possibly called TRBD1 or TRBD2 (5 bases each). V was pared by 3 bases and J by 13 bases, with 14 bases between. Germline V CDR1 and CDR2: SGHDT, YYEEEE. The CDR3 is made up of 12 amino acids. The CDR3 here is CASSSGTIPQFF. Written as DNA, the CDR3 is TGTGCCAGCAGCTCGGGGACCATCCCCCAGTTCTTC. Drawing the rest from reference TRBV5-6 and TRBJ2-1, the complete variable domain is DAGVTQSPTHLIKTRGQQVTLRCSPKSGHDTVSWYQQALGQGPQFIFQYYEEEERQRGNFPDRFSGHQFPNYSSELNVNALLLGDSALYLCASSSGTIPQFFGPGTRLTVL.

This clonotype was seen ten or more times. V is TRBV20-1 and J is TRBJ2-3; unclear D gene. The V end was cut by 0 bases, the J end by 4 bases, with 11 bases between. CDR1 DFQATT and CDR2 SNEGSKA come from the germline V gene (reference sequence). This CDR3 comprises 14 residues. CDR3 region: CSARDLMKADTQYF. The CDR3 coding sequence is TGCAGTGCTAGAGATCTTATGAAAGCAGATACGCAGTATTTT.

The chain recombines TRBV11-2 with TRBJ1-4, with D unclear. The CDR3 sequence is 12 residues long. Germline V lookup: CDR1 SGHAT, CDR2 FQNNGV. V dropped 9 bases and J dropped 4 bases, with 9 bases sitting between them. The CDR3 DNA sequence: TGTGCCAGTTCAGTGATTAATGAAAAACTGTTTTTT. This encodes CASSVINEKLFF.

This clonotype was counted between two and nine times. The J gene is TRBJ2-2, the V gene TRBV6-6; no firm D call. Trimming left V 7 bases short and J 6 bases short, with 3 bases between. CDR1 is MNHNY, CDR2 SVGAGI, per germline (reference sequence). There are 10 residues in the CDR3. CDR3 coding DNA: TGTGCCAGCAAGGCCGGGGAGCTGTTTTTT. Translating it yields CASKAGELFF.

This clonotype has more than one count but fewer than ten. One end of the junction varies from germline; a read error may be responsible. The chain uses TRBV9 and TRBJ1-1; possibly TRBD1 for D (5 bases). CDR3 size: 16 residues. Looked up from germline, CDR1 is SGDLS and CDR2 is YYNGEE. The DNA of the CDR3 is TGTGCCAGCAGCGTAGGTCCCGGACACCCGAACGCTGAAGCTTTCTTT. Its protein product is CASSVGPGHPNAEAFF.

This clonotype appeared a few times. The chain has TRBV7-8 and TRBJ2-3; 9 bases are a match to TRBD2. Germline V gives CDR1 SGHVS, CDR2 FQNEAQ. The CDR3 loop spans 16 amino acids. The V and J ends lost 6 bases and 3 bases, in that order; junction bases with no gene match: 10. CDR3 residues: CASSTDSAGGTDTQYF. As DNA, the CDR3 is TGTGCCAGCAGTACTGACTCGGCGGGAGGGACAGATACGCAGTATTTT.

This clonotype was seen a few times. V gene TRBV5-1 combines with J gene TRBJ2-2, with TRBD2 as a possible D gene (6 bases). The CDR3 sequence is 17 residues long. CDR1 is SGHRS and CDR2 is YFSETQ in the germline V gene. The V end was cut by 1 base, the J end by 2 bases, with 15 bases between. The CDR3 region is CASSLSSTGANTGELFF. CDR3 nucleotides: TGCGCCAGCAGCTTGTCTTCGACGGGAGCTAACACCGGGGAGCTGTTTTTT.

V usage is TRBV6-1 and J usage is TRBJ2-3, with 12 bases identical to TRBD2. Trimming removed 7 bases from V and 0 bases from J; junction bases left unmatched: 11. The CDR3 spans 18 residues. Germline CDR1 MNHNS, CDR2 SASEGT. CDR3 coding DNA: TGTGCCAGCACCACCCGAGGCCTAGCGGGGGGGAGCACAGATACGCAGTATTTT. Translation gives CASTTRGLAGGSTDTQYF.

The rearrangement uses TRBV30 and TRBJ2-1; a possible D gene is TRBD1 (6 bases). The CDR3 sequence is 13 residues long. Germline lookup yields CDR1 GTSNPN and CDR2 SVGIG (reference sequence). The germline V and J ends were trimmed by 2 bases and 8 bases, with 13 bases remaining between them. The CDR3 DNA sequence: TGTGCCTGGAGTCTACAGGGTTTGGATGAGCAGTTCTTC. This sequence encodes CAWSLQGLDEQFF.

This clonotype was observed a few times. The chain couples TRBV12-3 or TRBV12-4 to TRBJ2-1, with 10 bases that match TRBD2. After removal of 7 bases from V and 0 bases from J, the junction contained 9 bases not matched to a gene. The length of the CDR3 is 17 residues. CDR3 loop: CASKASGSRSSYNEQFF. The CDR3 bases are TGTGCCAGCAAGGCTAGCGGGAGCCGGAGCTCCTACAATGAGCAGTTCTTC.

There are many counts of this clonotype. The CDR3 nucleotides are TGTGCCAGCAGCAAACCGCGGGGGCTGCCCCGGTATAGCACAGATACGCAGTATTTT. It is translated as CASSKPRGLPRYSTDTQYF. This chain uses TRBV21-1 with TRBJ2-3; the table's D call of TRBD1 was not tested on the DNA. TRBV21-1 is a listed pseudogene. The CDR3 is 19 residues long.